These T cell receptor beta chains were read from a single sample in a study of shared clonotypes between healthy human individuals. Libraries were prepared by immunoSEQ multiplex PCR; TCRdb keeps only in-frame clonotypes and omits some of them. The table shows roughly 2.4 million clones, with approximately 95% occurring only once. The sequencing sample was made of naive CD4+ T cells sorted from blood. The source is a man between 18 and 29 years old in good health. CDR3s include the opening cysteine and the closing phenylalanine or tryptophan. The order of the fields is V gene, J gene, D gene, clone size, CDR3 protein, CDR3 DNA. A D gene is named only where the DNA matches it firmly. The listing skips clone size in some rows; elsewhere it reads once, few, many or a size class.

TRBV6-5,TRBJ2-1,.,.,CASSYSTGAPYNEQFF,TGTGCCAGCAGTTACTCGACGGGAGCCCCCTACAATGAGCAGTTCTTC
TRBV29-1,TRBJ2-3,TRBD2,.,CSTIAGSTDTQYF,TGCAGCACTATAGCGGGGAGCACAGATACGCAGTATTTT
TRBV6-5,TRBJ2-3,TRBD1,.,CASSSGTGLNTQYF,TGTGCCAGCAGCTCCGGGACAGGGCTGAATACGCAGTATTTT
TRBV18,TRBJ2-3,TRBD2,.,CASSPVAGGQNTQYF,TGTGCCAGCTCACCGGTAGCGGGGGGGCAAAATACGCAGTATTTT
TRBV5-1,TRBJ2-3,.,.,CASSSSRKGRTDTQYF,TGCGCCAGCAGCTCGTCACGTAAAGGGAGGACAGATACGCAGTATTTT
TRBV5-1,TRBJ1-6,TRBD1,.,CASSAVVGQGHSPLHF,TGCGCCAGCAGCGCCGTCGTGGGACAGGGGCATTCACCCCTCCACTTT
TRBV5-1,TRBJ2-7,.,once,CASSLDLRGYYEQYF,TGCGCCAGCAGCTTGGACTTGCGGGGATACTACGAGCAGTACTTC
TRBV2,TRBJ1-5,.,once,CASSDEGQPQHF,TGTGCCAGCAGTGACGAAGGTCAGCCCCAGCATTTT
TRBV28,TRBJ1-4,TRBD1,.,CASVNRDRLFF,TGTGCCAGCGTGAACAGGGACAGACTGTTTTTT
TRBV7-2,TRBJ1-2,.,.,CASSLGSLNYGYTF,TGTGCCAGCAGCTTGGGCTCTCTAAACTATGGCTACACCTTC
TRBV6-5,TRBJ2-7,TRBD2,.,CASSPIYSGIDEQYF,TGTGCCAGCAGCCCCATATACAGCGGGATCGACGAGCAGTACTTC
TRBV6-6,TRBJ1-1,.,.,CASSYDPGPYTEAFF,TGTGCCAGCAGTTACGATCCAGGGCCCTACACTGAAGCTTTCTTT
TRBV2,TRBJ1-1,.,.,CASRGEYEAFF,TGTGCCAGCAGGGGGGAGTACGAAGCTTTCTTT
TRBV5-4,TRBJ2-3,.,.,CASSPIYTDTQYF,TGTGCCAGCAGTCCAATATACACAGATACGCAGTATTTT
TRBV4-1,TRBJ1-2,.,.,CASSQEELIYSQGYTF,TGCGCCAGCAGCCAAGAAGAGTTAATATACTCTCAAGGCTACACCTTC
TRBV5-1,TRBJ2-1,.,.,CASSHRRAGTRYNEQFF,TGCGCCAGCAGCCACCGGCGCGCGGGTACACGCTACAATGAGCAGTTCTTC
TRBV7-2,TRBJ2-7,.,.,CASSQYGSYEQYF,TGTGCCAGCAGCCAGTACGGCTCCTACGAGCAGTACTTC
TRBV18,TRBJ2-3,.,.,CASSPTVSSSTDTQYF,TGTGCCAGCTCACCGACGGTGAGTTCTAGCACAGATACGCAGTATTTT
TRBV7-2,TRBJ2-7,TRBD2,.,CASSYAGLAGQGEQYF,TGTGCCAGCAGCTACGCGGGACTAGCGGGACAGGGAGAGCAGTACTTC
TRBV19,TRBJ1-5,.,.,CASTTGLLSNQPQHF,TGTGCCAGCACCACAGGATTGCTTAGCAATCAGCCCCAGCATTTT
TRBV28,TRBJ2-5,TRBD2,.,CASSLYREGETQYF,TGTGCCAGCAGTTTATATAGGGAGGGAGAGACCCAGTACTTC
TRBV30,TRBJ2-2,.,.,CAWTRAGSGELFF,TGTGCCTGGACCCGGGCTGGGTCCGGGGAGCTGTTTTTT
TRBV25-1,TRBJ2-3,TRBD1,.,CASSATTGGPTDTQYF,TGTGCCAGCAGTGCAACTACAGGGGGCCCAACAGATACGCAGTATTTT
TRBV6-6,TRBJ2-7,TRBD1,.,CASSYSGRGNEQYF,TGTGCCAGCAGTTACTCCGGCAGGGGGAACGAGCAGTACTTC
TRBV6-1,TRBJ2-7,.,.,CASSEAISPPGEQYF,TGTGCCAGCAGTGAAGCGATCAGCCCTCCGGGCGAGCAGTACTTC
TRBV18,TRBJ1-2,TRBD1,.,CASSMTGGDYGYTF,TGTGCCAGCTCCATGACAGGGGGCGACTATGGCTACACCTTC
TRBV30,TRBJ1-5,.,.,CAWSKGTESNQPQHF,TGTGCCTGGAGCAAAGGGACGGAGAGCAATCAGCCCCAGCATTTT
TRBV5-1,TRBJ2-7,.,.,CASSPSGTSGYEQYF,TGCGCCAGCAGCCCTTCAGGGACATCAGGTTACGAGCAGTACTTC